Listed below are T cell receptor beta chains from one sample, sequenced in a study of blood T cell repertoires in COVID-19. Sequenced by immunoSEQ multiplex PCR; TCRdb stores in-frame clones only, minus some. The sample lists about 260,000 clones; less than 90% were seen once. Sequenced material: peripheral blood. The receptors shown here come from a man aged 60-69 years with acute or convalescent COVID-19. Both conserved end residues are part of each CDR3. The order of the fields is CDR3 DNA, CDR3 protein, D gene, clone size, V gene, J gene. D genes are given only for firm matches. The size field is filled for only some rows; it gives once, few, many or a size class.

CDR3 DNA: TGCGCCAGCAGCATCCTCAGGGGGCGGACCCAGTACTTC
CDR3 protein: CASSILRGRTQYF
D gene: TRBD1
clone size: NA
V gene: TRBV5-1
J gene: TRBJ2-5

CDR3 DNA: TGCAGCGTAATCTGGAGCAGCACAGATACGCAGTATTTT
CDR3 protein: CSVIWSSTDTQYF
D gene: NA
clone size: NA
V gene: TRBV29-1
J gene: TRBJ2-3

CDR3 DNA: TGTGCCAGCAGCTTAGGGTCCACGAGGGCCATTCAGTACTTC
CDR3 protein: CASSLGSTRAIQYF
D gene: NA
clone size: NA
V gene: TRBV7-8
J gene: TRBJ2-4

CDR3 DNA: TGCAGCGTTGAAGCTGGGACAGCCCGTGAAGCTTTCTTT
CDR3 protein: CSVEAGTAREAFF
D gene: TRBD1
clone size: NA
V gene: TRBV29-1
J gene: TRBJ1-1

CDR3 DNA: TGTGCATTCACAGGGGGCGGGCTGAACACTGAAGCTTTCTTT
CDR3 protein: CAFTGGGLNTEAFF
D gene: TRBD1
clone size: NA
V gene: TRBV30
J gene: TRBJ1-1

CDR3 DNA: TGTGCCAGCAGCTTAAGAGGAAGTACGGAAACCAAAAACATTCAGTACTTC
CDR3 protein: CASSLRGSTETKNIQYF
D gene: NA
clone size: NA
V gene: TRBV7-9
J gene: TRBJ2-4

CDR3 DNA: TGCGCCAGCAAGGAGGAGGTGGCTGAAAAACTGTTTTTT
CDR3 protein: CASKEEVAEKLFF
D gene: NA
clone size: few
V gene: TRBV5-1
J gene: TRBJ1-4

CDR3 DNA: TGTGCCAGCAGTGAGCTAGAAGTGTCATTTGGAGCTTTCTTT
CDR3 protein: CASSELEVSFGAFF
D gene: NA
clone size: NA
V gene: TRBV25-1
J gene: TRBJ1-1

CDR3 DNA: TGCGCCAGCGGTGTCGGGGACAGGGGCAATGAGCAGTTCTTC
CDR3 protein: CASGVGDRGNEQFF
D gene: TRBD1
clone size: NA
V gene: TRBV5-1
J gene: TRBJ2-1

CDR3 DNA: TGTGCCAGCAGCTTCGAGGGGTGGGGGGTGACAGATACGCAGTATTTT
CDR3 protein: CASSFEGWGVTDTQYF
D gene: NA
clone size: NA
V gene: TRBV7-2
J gene: TRBJ2-3

CDR3 DNA: TGTGCCAGCAGCTTTCAGGGCTCTCGCACAGATACGCAGTATTTT
CDR3 protein: CASSFQGSRTDTQYF
D gene: NA
clone size: NA
V gene: TRBV5-6
J gene: TRBJ2-3

CDR3 DNA: TGTGCCAGCAGTCTCCAAAGGGGTGGGCAGTACTTC
CDR3 protein: CASSLQRGGQYF
D gene: NA
clone size: NA
V gene: TRBV28
J gene: TRBJ2-7

CDR3 DNA: TGTGCCTGGAGTGTGGCAAATGAGCAGTTCTTC
CDR3 protein: CAWSVANEQFF
D gene: NA
clone size: NA
V gene: TRBV30
J gene: TRBJ2-1

CDR3 DNA: TGTGCCAGCAGCTTTTGGGGCAGCACCGGGGAGCTGTTTTTT
CDR3 protein: CASSFWGSTGELFF
D gene: NA
clone size: NA
V gene: TRBV5-6
J gene: TRBJ2-2

CDR3 DNA: TGTGCCAGCAGTGTTTCGGGGGGAACTCGGGGCTATGGCTACACCTTC
CDR3 protein: CASSVSGGTRGYGYTF
D gene: NA
clone size: NA
V gene: TRBV6-1
J gene: TRBJ1-2

CDR3 DNA: TGTGCCAGCTCACCAGGGGGCCAGAACACTGAAGCTTTCTTT
CDR3 protein: CASSPGGQNTEAFF
D gene: NA
clone size: few
V gene: TRBV18
J gene: TRBJ1-1

CDR3 DNA: TGTGCCAGCAGTTATGGCGGGAGGGCCCAAGAGACCCAGTACTTC
CDR3 protein: CASSYGGRAQETQYF
D gene: TRBD2
clone size: NA
V gene: TRBV6-5
J gene: TRBJ2-5

CDR3 DNA: TGTGCCATCAGTGATTCGGGACAGGGCTACTTTAGAGCTTTCTTT
CDR3 protein: CAISDSGQGYFRAFF
D gene: TRBD1
clone size: NA
V gene: TRBV10-3
J gene: TRBJ1-1

CDR3 DNA: TGTGCCAGCAGCGTAGATGCGGGCTCTGGAAACACCATATATTTT
CDR3 protein: CASSVDAGSGNTIYF
D gene: NA
clone size: NA
V gene: TRBV9
J gene: TRBJ1-3

CDR3 DNA: TGTGCCAGTAGATCCTCAGGAAGTTTTGGGGCTTTCTTT
CDR3 protein: CASRSSGSFGAFF
D gene: NA
clone size: NA
V gene: TRBV19
J gene: TRBJ1-1

CDR3 DNA: TGTGCCAGCTCATTCGCAGGCGAGCGGTCCTACGAGCAGTACTTC
CDR3 protein: CASSFAGERSYEQYF
D gene: NA
clone size: few
V gene: TRBV18
J gene: TRBJ2-7

CDR3 DNA: TGTGCCAGCAGTTTTAGTAGCACAGATACGCAGTATTTT
CDR3 protein: CASSFSSTDTQYF
D gene: NA
clone size: NA
V gene: TRBV28
J gene: TRBJ2-3